This paragraph reports one TCR beta chain. Participants had their cohort set by participant-reported clinical history. Looked up from germline, CDR1 is MNHEY and CDR2 is SVGEGT. The CDR3 contains 20 residues. V shed 5 bases and J shed 0 bases, with 29 bases lying between them. The data are from a study of blood T cell repertoires in COVID-19. Per the study methods: Reference gene primer amplification gave estimated nucleated cell counts. The repertoire was sequenced with immunoSEQ multiplex PCR; TCRdb's copy has only in-frame clones and lacks some. That table is the source of V, J and clone size, and D and trimming were worked out from the DNA. The sample carries around 150,000 clones, 75% to 90% recorded once.

The sample consisted of PBMCs or T cells enriched from blood (not recorded which). This TCR derives from a man in his sixties or seventies who had been exposed to COVID-19. The gene calls are TRBV6-2 or TRBV6-3 and TRBJ2-7; D is undetermined. CDR3 protein: CASSAFPSLDPSVASYEQYF. The CDR3 nucleotides are TGTGCCAGCAGTGCCTTCCCGAGCCTAGACCCCAGCGTGGCCTCCTACGAGCAGTACTTC.